These 10 T cell receptor beta chains came from one sample sequenced in a study of CD8 T cells in Susac syndrome. The RNA input was roughly 0.5 to 1 ug, and it was reverse transcribed with random hexamers. TCRdb itself ran the immunoSEQ multiplex PCR reads through MiXCR, one entry per CDR3 protein. The data contain around 300,000 distinct CDR3 sequences, 70% to 90% of them seen just once; the ten biggest clones take up approximately 0.2%. Sequencing was done on a sample of CD8+ T cells from PBMCs. Receptors originate from a human donor with multiple sclerosis.

J is TRBJ2-7 and V is TRBV12-3 or TRBV12-4; TRBD2 might be the D (6 bases). Between the trimmed V and J ends, which lost 4 bases and 4 bases, there was a span of 17 bases. CDR3 length: 15 amino acids. The chain's CDR3 is CASSSLGRDWYEQYF. CDR3 nucleotides: TGTGCCAGCAGTTCCCTCGGACGGGACTGGTACGAGCAGTACTTC.

The chain couples TRBV4-2 to TRBJ2-2; 9 bases are shared with TRBD2. Per germline, CDR1 LGHNA and CDR2 YNFKEQ. CDR3 length equals 18 residues. V lost 1 base and J lost 0; bases outside the gene matches: 6. For the CDR3, the DNA is TGTGCCAGCAGCCAAGTCCTAGCGGGGCAAACGAACACCGGGGAGCTGTTTTTT. Translation gives CASSQVLAGQTNTGELFF.

The rearrangement uses TRBV6-2 or TRBV6-3 and TRBJ1-1; TRBD1 aligns across 8 bases. V was pared by 7 bases and J by 1 base, with 8 bases of the junction left unmatched. The CDR3 runs to 15 residues. Germline V gene lookup returns CDR1 MNHEY and CDR2 SVGEGT. DNA for the CDR3: TGTGCCAGCAACCTACAGGGGGACTCGAACACTGAAGCTTTCTTT. As protein: CASNLQGDSNTEAFF.

The chain recombines TRBV4-3 with TRBJ2-5, with a weak D call TRBD1 (5 bases). Germline V CDR1 and CDR2: LGHNA, YSLEER. The CDR3 covers 15 residues. V lost 4 bases and J lost 5, with 17 bases in between. The CDR3 region is CASSPGQGSFETQYF. The CDR3 nucleotides read TGCGCCAGCAGCCCCGGTCAGGGTAGCTTCGAGACCCAGTACTTC.

This clonotype was counted once. The chain couples TRBV24-1 to TRBJ2-1; 12 bases match TRBD1. Germline-derived CDR1 and CDR2 are KGHDR and SFDVKD. The CDR3 covers 12 residues. Trimming at V came to 6 bases and at J to 15 bases, leaving 5 bases not matched to a gene. In DNA form, the CDR3 reads TGTGCCACCAGTCTAGGGACAGGGGGCTGGTTCTTC. Protein sequence: CATSLGTGGWFF.

The chain joins TRBV28 to TRBJ2-2, with D uncertain. Germline V gene sequence: CDR1 MDHEN, CDR2 SYDVKM. V gave up 2 bases and J gave up 1 base, with 11 bases separating them. The CDR3 sequence is 16 residues long. The CDR3 is CASSLPLGLNTGELFF. As DNA, the CDR3 is TGTGCCAGCAGTTTACCCTTAGGGCTGAACACCGGGGAGCTGTTTTTT.

A note on this clonotype: It is likely a read error, because the conserved phenylalanine at the end of the CDR3 is missing. The V gene is TRBV27, the J gene TRBJ1-1; tentative D call: TRBD1 (5 bases). The CDR3 totals 13 residues. The ends were cut back, 3 bases at V and 5 bases at J, with 10 bases in the middle. Germline V gene data show CDR1 as MNHEY and CDR2 as SMNVEV (reference sequence). CDR3 region: CASSFPGGTEAFL. Here the CDR3 DNA reads TGTGCCAGCAGTTTCCCGGGGGGAACTGAAGCTTTCCTT.

This chain uses TRBV28 with TRBJ2-3; TRBD2 might be the D (5 bases). V shed 0 bases and J shed 1 base, with 5 bases lying between them. The CDR3 length is 14 residues. Germline CDR1 MDHEN, CDR2 SYDVKM. The CDR3 spells CASSLWRGTDTQYF. The CDR3 DNA reads as TGTGCCAGCAGTTTATGGCGGGGCACAGATACGCAGTATTTT.

The J gene is TRBJ2-2, the V gene TRBV5-5; D perhaps matches TRBD1 (6 bases). The germline V gene encodes CDR1 SGHKS and CDR2 YYEKEE (reference sequence). The CDR3 totals 15 residues. V was clipped by 5 bases and J by 3 bases, with 14 bases between them. The CDR3 DNA reads TGTGCCAGCAGAATGGGGGACACTTACACCGGGGAGCTGTTTTTT. Translated, it gives CASRMGDTYTGELFF.

The rearrangement links TRBV9 to TRBJ1-3; maybe TRBD1 (6 bases). V was shortened by 0 bases and J by 5 bases, with 12 bases between the two germline ends. CDR1 and CDR2 from the germline V gene are SGDLS and YYNGEE. The CDR3 has 15 residues. CDR3 sequence (DNA): TGTGCCAGCAGCGTAGTGGGGGGGCCAAGAAACACCATATATTTT. This encodes CASSVVGGPRNTIYF.